Each of the 21 T cell receptor beta chains below was sequenced from the same sample in a study of Graves' ophthalmopathy and Graves' hyperthyroidism. Amplification of the TCR beta CDR3 regions used RNA transcripts (as template). The authors performed first-round RT-PCR with HTBI primers and then a second-round multiplex PCR. One entry per CDR3 protein, called by TCRdb with MiXCR from the multiplex PCR reads. The data contain 300,000 or so distinct CDR3 sequences, under 20% of them singletons. The sequenced sample was peripheral blood. Every receptor here comes from an adult man with Graves' ophthalmopathy.

The chain couples TRBV28 to TRBJ1-1, with D uncertain. CDR1 and CDR2 (germline): MDHEN, SYDVKM. Trimming shortened V by 6 bases and J by 7 bases, and 9 bases separated the two germline ends. The CDR3 loop spans 11 amino acids. The CDR3 DNA sequence: TGTGCCAGCAGCCGAGACGGTGAAGCTTTCTTT. Residues: CASSRDGEAFF.

In its sample, this clonotype was seen many times. This chain links TRBV30 with TRBJ1-5, with TRBD1 matching 8 bases. V was clipped by 5 bases and J by 2 bases; unmatched bases: 2. Germline loops: CDR1 GTSNPN, CDR2 SVGIG (reference sequence). This CDR3 has 13 residues. Written as DNA, the CDR3 is TGTGCCTGGCAGACAGGGGGCAATCAGCCCCAGCATTTT. It yields the protein CAWQTGGNQPQHF.

This clonotype occurred many times. V and J are TRBV11-2 and TRBJ2-5; a possible D gene is TRBD1 (6 bases). With 5 bases removed from V and 5 bases from J, the gap between germline ends came to 12 bases. Per germline, CDR1 SGHAT and CDR2 FQNNGV. There are 13 residues in the CDR3. The CDR3 DNA reads as TGTGCCAGCAGCCTCAGGGGACGGGAGACCCAGTACTTC. The encoded protein is CASSLRGRETQYF.

The table lists this clonotype with many counts. One junction end disagrees with the germline gene, perhaps due to a read error. The chain couples TRBV6-1 to TRBJ2-7, with D hard to call. The germline V gene has CDR1 MNHNS and CDR2 SASEGT. The CDR3 is 13 residues long. The CDR3 is CASSQARVSEQYF. CDR3 DNA sequence: TGTGCCAGCAGTCAAGCCCGAGTATCCGAGCAGTACTTC.

The gene calls are TRBV6-1 and TRBJ2-7; TRBD2 matches 11 bases. Unmatched junction bases numbered 4, after V lost 11 bases and J lost 1 base. The CDR3 totals 13 residues. CDR1 and CDR2 from the germline V gene are MNHNS and SASEGT. This chain's CDR3 is CAGGTSGSYEQYF. CDR3 sequence (DNA): TGTGCCGGCGGGACTAGCGGATCCTACGAGCAGTACTTC.

This clonotype appeared many times. The chain is built from TRBV12-3 or TRBV12-4 and TRBJ2-7; 9 bases are a match to TRBD2. The CDR3 runs 16 residues. V shed 8 bases, J shed 6 bases, and the junction held 17 bases outside the gene matches. In nucleotides, the CDR3 is TGTGCCAGCGGGGGGACCCTAGCGGGACCGACCTGCGAGCAGTACTTC. Encoded protein: CASGGTLAGPTCEQYF.

This clonotype was seen at least ten times. The V and J genes are TRBV2 and TRBJ2-7; TRBD2 matches at 8 bases. After removal of 6 bases from V and 4 bases from J, the junction contained 11 bases not matched to a gene. CDR1 SNHLY and CDR2 FYNNEI come from the germline V gene. The CDR3 has 15 amino acids. CDR3 sequence: CASRRELADYYEQYF. For the CDR3, the DNA is TGTGCCAGCAGGCGGGAACTAGCGGACTATTACGAGCAGTACTTC.

Many counts were recorded for this clonotype. The V call is TRBV5-1, the J call TRBJ2-7; 7 nucleotides agree with TRBD1. V shed 8 bases, J shed 2 bases, and the junction held 10 bases outside the gene matches. CDR3 length: 14 residues. Germline V gene data show CDR1 as SGHRS and CDR2 as YFSETQ. The CDR3 spells CASTRDSAPYEQYF. CDR3 in DNA: TGCGCCAGTACCCGGGACAGTGCCCCCTACGAGCAGTACTTC.

This clonotype was counted ten times or more. The CDR3 protein is CASTADGYTEAFF. For the CDR3, the DNA is TGTGCCAGCACCGCGGATGGGTACACTGAAGCTTTCTTT. The J gene is TRBJ1-1, the V gene TRBV6-1; D is ambiguous. V was clipped by 7 bases and J by 3 bases, with 12 bases between them. CDR1 is MNHNS and CDR2 is SASEGT in the germline V gene. The CDR3 spans 13 residues.

This clonotype showed up many times. V gene TRBV2 combines with J gene TRBJ2-7; unclear D gene. The CDR3 spans 15 residues. The V gene's germline CDR1 is SNHLY and CDR2 FYNNEI. V shed 2 bases and J shed 4 bases, with 15 bases lying between them. The CDR3 nucleotides read TGTGCCAGCAGTGAAACTTGGGTCCTCAGATACGAGCAGTACTTC. Translation: CASSETWVLRYEQYF.

This rearrangement joins TRBV30 to TRBJ1-1; maybe TRBD1 (5 bases). The ends were cut back, 0 bases at V and 6 bases at J, with 8 bases in the middle. CDR3 length: 12 residues. Germline CDR1 GTSNPN, CDR2 SVGIG (reference sequence). CDR3 sequence: CAWSVRGAEAFF. CDR3 sequence (DNA): TGTGCCTGGAGTGTTCGGGGCGCTGAAGCTTTCTTT.

Many counts were recorded for this clonotype. The CDR3 nucleotides read TGTGCCAGCAGTTACGGGACAGGGGGAGCCTACACCTTC. Its protein product is CASSYGTGGAYTF. This chain uses TRBV6-5 with TRBJ1-2; the match to TRBD1 covers 11 bases. Trimming took 2 bases from V and 10 from J; bases not matched to a gene: 3. This CDR3 region has 13 residues. From germline, CDR1 is MNHEY and CDR2 SVGAGI.

This clonotype showed up many times. This chain links TRBV11-2 with TRBJ2-5, with 7 bases matching TRBD1. Per germline, CDR1 SGHAT and CDR2 FQNNGV. V dropped 4 bases and J dropped 5; count of bases not matched to a gene: 7. The CDR3 contains 14 residues. CDR3 sequence reads: CASSSGQVRETQYF. In DNA form, the CDR3 reads TGTGCCAGCAGCTCCGGACAGGTTCGGGAGACCCAGTACTTC.

This clonotype showed up many times. The chain combines TRBV2 with TRBJ2-1; D is unresolved. V lost 8 bases to trimming and J lost 5 bases, with 16 bases between them. CDR1 SNHLY and CDR2 FYNNEI come from the germline V gene. The CDR3 totals 14 residues. CDR3: CASVMTGRNNEQFF. CDR3 sequence (DNA): TGTGCCAGCGTGATGACGGGCAGGAACAATGAGCAGTTCTTC.

This clonotype has at least ten counts. The rearrangement uses TRBV6-5 and TRBJ2-3, with 9 bases fitting TRBD2. CDR1 MNHEY and CDR2 SVGAGI come from the germline V gene. Germline trimming cut 4 bases from V and 5 bases from J; bases unmatched to any gene: 10. The CDR3 totals 16 residues. CDR3 loop: CASSSPSLTSGDTQYF. As DNA, the CDR3 is TGTGCCAGCAGTTCACCTTCCCTGACTAGCGGAGATACGCAGTATTTT.

This clonotype was observed a few times. Given a much more abundant clone one base away, this may be a read error. The CDR3 sequence: CSPTRECLREQYF. The DNA of the CDR3 is TGCAGTCCAACTCGTGAGTGTCTTAGGGAGCAGTACTTC. This chain connects TRBV20-1 to TRBJ2-7; no clear D gene. V lost 8 bases and J 7 bases, leaving 21 bases between the germline ends. The CDR3 loop spans 13 amino acids. The germline CDR1 and CDR2 sequences are DFQATT and SNEGSKA (reference sequence).

This clonotype was found many times. The rearrangement uses TRBV12-3 or TRBV12-4 and TRBJ2-5; 8 bases are shared with TRBD1. The trim removed 3 bases at V and 4 bases at J, leaving 16 bases unmatched. This CDR3 is built from 18 residues. CDR3 residues: CASSFKGTGGIWVETQYF. CDR3 bases: TGTGCCAGCAGTTTCAAGGGAACAGGGGGGATATGGGTAGAGACCCAGTACTTC.

This clonotype was picked up a small number of times. This chain uses TRBV18 with TRBJ1-4, with 8 positions matching TRBD1. The V and J ends lost 1 base and 4 bases, in that order; junction bases with no gene match: 5. The V gene's germline CDR1 is KGHSH and CDR2 LQKENI. CDR3 length: 16 amino acids. CDR3 sequence (DNA): TGTGCCAGCTCACCACGGCCGGGACAGGTTAATGAAAAACTGTTTTTT. Translating it yields CASSPRPGQVNEKLFF.

The J gene is TRBJ1-6, the V gene TRBV6-5, with no clear D. Looked up from germline, CDR1 is MNHEY and CDR2 is SVGAGI. There are 14 residues in the CDR3. The V and J ends lost 2 bases and 2 bases respectively, with 4 bases between them. This CDR3 reads CASSYEPYNSPLHF. The CDR3 region has the DNA TGTGCCAGCAGTTACGAGCCCTATAATTCACCCCTCCACTTT.

In this sample, this clonotype turned up a few times. The chain joins TRBV4-1 to TRBJ1-2, with a possible D match to TRBD1 (5 bases). The CDR3 contains 16 residues. Trimming left V 1 base short and J 6 bases short, with 18 bases between. Germline CDR1 and CDR2: MGHRA and YSYEKL. The chain's CDR3 is CASSQVPRGGRDGYTF. The CDR3 DNA follows: TGCGCCAGCAGCCAAGTTCCCCGGGGGGGGAGAGATGGCTACACCTTC.

This clonotype showed up many times. The chain has TRBV6-5 and TRBJ2-7; TRBD2 matches at 11 bases. The CDR3 totals 17 residues. CDR1 and CDR2 from the germline V gene are MNHEY and SVGAGI. Trimming took 0 bases from V and 2 from J; bases not matched to a gene: 6. The DNA of the CDR3 is TGTGCCAGCAGTTACTCGGCTCCTAGCGGGAGGCCCTACGAGCAGTACTTC. Amino acid sequence: CASSYSAPSGRPYEQYF.